This TCR beta chain comes out of a study of blood T cells in healthy people across ages. The study's findings and limits: Roughly linearly, TCR beta diversity per million T cells fell as age increased.

A note on this clonotype: Its antigen remains unidentified.

Through a sample-barcoded 5' primer and a J-beta primer mix, a second PCR was run for roughly 6 to 11 cycles. Each cDNA molecule carried a tag from a template-switch adaptor that contained 12 random nucleotides. Samples each returned at least 2.5 million CDR3-containing paired-end reads. TCRdb used MiXCR to reprocess the 5' RACE reads, holding one entry per CDR3 protein. Counted here are some 1.5 million distinct CDR3 sequences, 35% to 45% occurring once; the ten biggest clones make up about 3.8%. The sequence came from a woman between 18 and 29 years old in good health. Sequencing was performed on blood.

The CDR3 spells CSVARQGSTEAFF. In DNA form, the CDR3 reads TGCAGCGTCGCACGCCAGGGATCCACTGAAGCTTTCTTT. The rearrangement links TRBV29-1 to TRBJ1-1, with D tentatively TRBD1 (5 bases). V was trimmed by 6 bases and J by 4 bases, leaving 15 bases between them. This CDR3 region has 13 residues. CDR1 and CDR2 from the germline V gene are SQVTM and ANQGSEA.